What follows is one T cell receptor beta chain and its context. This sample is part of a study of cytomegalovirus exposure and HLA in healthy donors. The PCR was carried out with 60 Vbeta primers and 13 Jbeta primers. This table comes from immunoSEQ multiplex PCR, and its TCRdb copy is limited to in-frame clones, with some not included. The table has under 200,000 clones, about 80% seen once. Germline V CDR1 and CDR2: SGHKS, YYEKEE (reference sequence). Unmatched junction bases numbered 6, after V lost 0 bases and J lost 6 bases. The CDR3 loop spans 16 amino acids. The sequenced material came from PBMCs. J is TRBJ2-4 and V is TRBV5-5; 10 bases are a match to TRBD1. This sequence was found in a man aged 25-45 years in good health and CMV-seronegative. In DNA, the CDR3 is TGTGCCAGCAGCTTGGCCTTGGACAGGGGGGCAAACATTCAGTACTTC. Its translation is CASSLALDRGANIQYF.